A selection of T cell receptor beta chains follows, all from one sample in a study of Tregs in tolerant kidney transplant recipients. Data came from immunoSEQ multiplex PCR; TCRdb stores just in-frame clones and leaves some out. The repertoire holds roughly 250,000 clones, with approximately 84% as singletons. Sequencing was done on a sample of CD4+ T cells from blood. The receptors shown here come from a human donor in good health. The conserved cysteine and the conserved F or W are not part of the CDR3 here. The D gene is left open where the match is weak.

>TRBV10-3|TRBJ1-2|TRBD1
AISESTGPSGYGYT
>TRBV4-1|TRBJ2-4|TRBD1
ASSHYPKDRDGIQY
>TRBV27|TRBJ1-1|-
ASSPQEMNTEAF
>TRBV19|TRBJ1-1|TRBD1
ASSSGQGALRAF
>TRBV6-5|TRBJ1-2|-
ASSMDDSQAYGYT
>TRBV13|TRBJ2-3|-
ASSLGGGLTDTQY
>TRBV6-1|TRBJ2-4|TRBD1
ASTRTGRNIQY
>TRBV7-3|TRBJ2-2|TRBD2
ASSPYSGGNTGELF
>TRBV6-4|TRBJ2-3|TRBD2
ASSSGLAGDTQY
>TRBV19|TRBJ1-2|TRBD1
ASKGQGGVRGYT
>TRBV27|TRBJ1-1|-
ASRRPGTSNTEAF
>TRBV7-2|TRBJ2-1|TRBD1
ASRSTGTGNGEQF
>TRBV18|TRBJ2-3|-
ASSPTDTQY
>TRBV11-3|TRBJ2-2|TRBD2
ASSRGTSGGALNTGELF
>TRBV7-9|TRBJ1-3|-
ASSSEGYGNTIY
>TRBV27|TRBJ2-5|-
ASRLSGVGETQY
>TRBV7-9|TRBJ2-7|-
ASSLPTDYEQY
>TRBV7-3|TRBJ2-2|-
ASSLTWGTGELF
>TRBV2|TRBJ1-2|TRBD1
ASYRDRGYGYT
>TRBV5-5|TRBJ2-7|TRBD1
ASRVTGTGFFYEQY
>TRBV20-1|TRBJ1-3|-
SASPLNTIY
>TRBV2|TRBJ2-7|-
ASTGGGDAY
>TRBV10-3|TRBJ2-7|-
AISGSGAYYEQY
>TRBV7-6|TRBJ2-3|TRBD2
ASSLVGGGITDTQY
>TRBV5-1|TRBJ1-1|TRBD1
ASSPRQGGDTEAF
>TRBV7-9|TRBJ1-2|-
ASSSRNGYT
>TRBV18|TRBJ2-3|-
ASSTELKSDTQY
>TRBV18|TRBJ2-3|TRBD2
ASSPLAGMADTQY
>TRBV10-3|TRBJ2-1|-
AIRPEGEKF
>TRBV6-5|TRBJ1-3|-
ASSRDGTGNTIY
>TRBV10-1|TRBJ2-7|TRBD2
ASSDPGLAAYEQY
>TRBV7-2|TRBJ1-2|-
ASSFPGNLYYGYT
>TRBV6-5|TRBJ1-1|TRBD1
ASSRGDRLNTEAF
>TRBV25-1|TRBJ2-1|TRBD2
ASLAGVSYNEQF
>TRBV11-3|TRBJ2-5|-
ASSLDRGTQY
>TRBV7-2|TRBJ2-7|-
ASSSRTIISYEQY
>TRBV7-9|TRBJ2-3|-
ASSLARPPVGGSQY
>TRBV18|TRBJ1-2|-
ASSRKVIDGYT
>TRBV6-1|TRBJ1-2|-
ASRETANYGYT
>TRBV6-4|TRBJ2-1|TRBD2
ASGTGTSGYNEQF
>TRBV5-8|TRBJ1-4|-
ASSVPNEKLF